This TCR beta chain was identified in a study of long-term antiretroviral therapy in people with HIV. CDR3 length equals 14 residues. V dropped 2 bases and J dropped 4 bases, with 12 bases sitting between them. CDR1 and CDR2 (germline): SGHRS, YFSETQ. Run at survey level, the immunoSEQ assay was version v3.0. Per-sample targets for sequencing were roughly 35,000-50,000 T-cell genomes. Assay used: immunoSEQ multiplex PCR; TCRdb lists only in-frame clones, some missing. The sample shows roughly 27,000 clones, less than 85% of them seen only once. The TCR sequence derives from a man aged 35-49 years with HIV. This chain links TRBV5-1 with TRBJ1-2; D unclear. This specimen was unsorted PBMCs, taken 2.3 years after starting antiretroviral therapy. The CDR3 DNA sequence: TGCGCCAGCAGCTTACCAACTGAACCCTATGGCTACACCTTC. It encodes CASSLPTEPYGYTF. Looking up the rest from reference TRBV5-1 and TRBJ1-2 gives the full variable domain: KAGVTQTPRYLIKTRGQQVTLSCSPISGHRSVSWYQQTPGQGLQFLFEYFSETQRNKGNFPGRFSGRQFSNSRSEMNVSTLELGDSALYLCASSLPTEPYGYTFGSGTRLTVV.